The rows below give T cell receptor beta chains drawn from one sample of a study of a mutant IDH1 vaccine in newly diagnosed glioma. Which antigens these TCRs recognize remains unknown. Profiled with immunoSEQ multiplex PCR; TCRdb holds only in-frame clones, not every one. The data show about 20,000 clones, approximately 82% seen once. The input for sequencing was PBMCs, taken from a glioma patient whose treatment included an IDH1 peptide vaccine. The origin of the receptors is a man aged 25 to 40 with glioma. CDR3s include the opening cysteine and the closing phenylalanine or tryptophan.

v_gene	CDR3aa
TRBV23-1	CASSHLGPGTGSSGANVLTF
TRBV13	CASSLEETQYF
TRBV19	CASSKRPGLGGTDTQYF
TRBV5-4	CASSRDREADEQYF
TRBV19	CASSIGDRQYF
TRBV7-6	CASSFGLAAYNEQFF
TRBV29-1	CSAFMTENTEAFF
TRBV2	CASSWEMGKLFF
TRBV19	CASSTGDAANYGYTF
TRBV6-5	CASSYFLAVGTGELFF
TRBV19	CASSIRFGRAGGEAFF
TRBV18	CASSPGLGSTDTQYF
TRBV18	CASSRDRAFGEPQHF
TRBV14	CASSGRDRVAGELFF
TRBV5-4	CASSRTGGPLDTQYF
TRBV15	CATSRVRLNTEAFF
TRBV9	CASSVTGTHNEQFF
TRBV27	CASSLSRRGVQETQYF
TRBV6-4	CASSEQGGADTQYF
TRBV4-1	CASSLVGDEQFF
TRBV6-5	CASSYNGPQETQYF
TRBV4-2	CASSQEGLAGSGELFF
TRBV5-1	CASSLVGQNMNTEAFF
TRBV19	CASRGEPRVEKLFF
TRBV4-1	CASSQEVARRDTEAFF
TRBV10-3	CAISEVVGANADTQYF
TRBV14	CASSQVGSRDSSSF
TRBV5-1	CASSLGTSGSGETQYF
TRBV10-3	CAISESDWDEQYF
TRBV5-8	CASSLGGRLNEKLFF
TRBV5-4	CASSQGGPTVKTEAFF
TRBV18	CASSPVGGLSTGELFF
TRBV4-1	CASSQRDGDYEQYF
TRBV9	CASSAGPAGEQYF
TRBV6-6	CASSYSAHTGELFF
TRBV29-1	CSVRDARETQYF
TRBV5-1	CASSSGQGKLGNTIYF
TRBV5-1	CASSRQGADYGYTF
TRBV5-1	CASSQDTGIMPQHF
TRBV19	CASSIGYPTQPQHF
TRBV5-1	CASSFGQATDNSPLHF
TRBV7-9	CASSLQGYYEQYF
TRBV9	CASSPGLAGGSYEQYF
TRBV10-3	CAIRPAGGAGSTEAFF
TRBV5-5	CASSLNSNQPQHF